This paragraph reports one TCR beta chain. Its antigen is unidentified. This sample was taken from a study of T cell responses to AZD1222 COVID-19 vaccine. Second-dose timings of about 4 or about 12 weeks were pooled. J gave up 5 bases and V 8 bases, and 8 bases lay outside the gene matches. CDR3 length equals 14 residues. Germline values: CDR1 SGHDN, CDR2 FVKESK. General study points: Spike-specific TCR breadth and depth rose after two AZD1222 doses. Nearly half of the spike-specific TCRs reportedly recognize variant regions that carry no mutations. Researchers report vaccine-associated CD4 TCRs spanning spike, with dominance at 160-218 and 743-854.

TCRdb keeps only in-frame clones here, not all; method: immunoSEQ multiplex PCR. The profile covers about 180,000 clones, with roughly 88% appearing a single time and about 9.9% taken by the ten largest. The sequenced sample was peripheral blood, obtained 28 days after the second AZD1222 dose. The TCR sequence derives from an adult who received the AZD1222 COVID-19 vaccine. The chain uses TRBV14 and TRBJ2-3, with TRBD2 identical over 9 bases. The CDR3 is CASRRGGAGDTQYF. CDR3 DNA sequence: TGTGCCAGCCGTCGCGGGGGGGCGGGAGATACGCAGTATTTT. The full variable domain, rest sourced from reference TRBV14 and TRBJ2-3, is EAGVTQFPSHSVIEKGQTVTLRCDPISGHDNLYWYRRVMGKEIKFLLHFVKESKQDESGMPNNRFLAERTGGTYSTLKVQPAELEDSGVYFCASRRGGAGDTQYFGPGTRLTVL.